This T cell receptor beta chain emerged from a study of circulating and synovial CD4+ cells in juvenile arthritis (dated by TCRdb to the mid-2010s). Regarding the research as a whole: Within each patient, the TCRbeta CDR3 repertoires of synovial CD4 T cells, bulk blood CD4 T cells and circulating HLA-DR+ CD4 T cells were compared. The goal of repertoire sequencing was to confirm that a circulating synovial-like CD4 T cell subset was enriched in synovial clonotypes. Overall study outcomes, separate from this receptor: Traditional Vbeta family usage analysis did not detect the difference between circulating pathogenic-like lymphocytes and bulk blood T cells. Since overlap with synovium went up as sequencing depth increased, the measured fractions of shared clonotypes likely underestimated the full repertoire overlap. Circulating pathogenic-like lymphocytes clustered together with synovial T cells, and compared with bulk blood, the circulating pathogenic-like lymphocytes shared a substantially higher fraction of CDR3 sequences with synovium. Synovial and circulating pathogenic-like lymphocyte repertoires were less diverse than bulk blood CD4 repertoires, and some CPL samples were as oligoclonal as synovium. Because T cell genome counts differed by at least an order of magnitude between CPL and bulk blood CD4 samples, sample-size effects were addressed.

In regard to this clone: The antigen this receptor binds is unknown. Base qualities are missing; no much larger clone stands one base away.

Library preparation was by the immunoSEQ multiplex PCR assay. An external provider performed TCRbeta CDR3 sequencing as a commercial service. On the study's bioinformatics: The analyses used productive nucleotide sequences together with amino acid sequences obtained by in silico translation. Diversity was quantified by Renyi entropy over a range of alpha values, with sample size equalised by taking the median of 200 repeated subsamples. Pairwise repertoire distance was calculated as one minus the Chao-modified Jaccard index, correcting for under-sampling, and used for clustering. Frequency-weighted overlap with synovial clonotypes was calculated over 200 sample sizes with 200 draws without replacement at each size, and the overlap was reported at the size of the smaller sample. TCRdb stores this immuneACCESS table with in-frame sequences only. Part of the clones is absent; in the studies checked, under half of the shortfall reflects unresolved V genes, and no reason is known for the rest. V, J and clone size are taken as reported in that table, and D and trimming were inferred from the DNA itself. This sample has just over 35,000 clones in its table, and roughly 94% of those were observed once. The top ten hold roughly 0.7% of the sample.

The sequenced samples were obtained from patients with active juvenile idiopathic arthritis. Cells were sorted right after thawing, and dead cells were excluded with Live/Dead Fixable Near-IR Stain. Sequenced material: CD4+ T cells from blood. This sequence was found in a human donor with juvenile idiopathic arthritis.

The DNA sequence follows: TGTGCCAGCACGGGACGACAGGGGGCTGACTATGGCTACACCTTC. It translates as CASTGRQGADYGYTF. The rearranged segments are TRBV6-5 and TRBJ1-2; TRBD1 aligns with 10 central bases. Based on the germline V gene, the CDR1 and CDR2 sequences are MNHEY and SVGAGI. V and J are trimmed by 7 bases and 3 bases, and the gene matches miss 8 bases of the junction. Measured from the cysteine to the phenylalanine, the CDR3 is 15 residues long. Only CDR3 DNA is held: 45 bases, read in frame from base 1.